Each of the 20 T cell receptor beta chains below was sequenced from the same sample in a study of blood T cells in healthy people across ages. A J-beta primer mix and a sample-barcoded 5' primer were used in a second PCR of roughly 7 to 12 cycles. TCRdb fed the 5' RACE reads into MiXCR, producing one record per CDR3 protein. The data hold over 1,300,000 distinct CDR3 sequences, with 59% observed a single time. Sequenced: blood. The source of these receptors is a man between 18 and 29 years old in good health.

This sequence joins TRBV29-1 and TRBJ2-3; D is possibly TRBD1 (5 bases). V was clipped by 5 bases and J by 2 bases, with 11 bases between them. CDR1 SQVTM and CDR2 ANQGSEA come from the germline V gene. The CDR3 loop spans 13 amino acids. Written as DNA, the CDR3 is TGCAGCGTTTCGGGCAGGGCCACAGATACGCAGTATTTT. Encoded protein: CSVSGRATDTQYF.

The chain employs TRBV5-1 and TRBJ2-6, with 10 bases matching TRBD2. The CDR3 is made up of 16 amino acids. Germline trimming cut 3 bases from V and 4 bases from J; bases unmatched to any gene: 4. Per germline, CDR1 SGHRS and CDR2 YFSETQ. The CDR3, as DNA: TGCGCCAGCAGCTCGGGACTAGCGATCGGGGCCAACGTCCTGACTTTC. Encoded protein: CASSSGLAIGANVLTF.

The J gene is TRBJ1-1, the V gene TRBV4-3; D gene uncertain. CDR1 LGHNA and CDR2 YSLEER come from the germline V gene. The CDR3 has 13 residues. V was trimmed by 0 bases and J by 7 bases, leaving 9 bases between them. The CDR3 sequence is CASSQEGFGEAFF. In nucleotides, the CDR3 is TGCGCCAGCAGCCAAGAAGGCTTCGGTGAAGCTTTCTTT.

The count of this clonotype is one. The gene calls are TRBV20-1 and TRBJ1-1, with D maybe TRBD1 (5 bases). V dropped 6 bases and J dropped 5 bases, with 16 bases sitting between them. Germline CDR1 is DFQATT and CDR2 is SNEGSKA (reference sequence). The CDR3 extends over 13 amino acids. The CDR3, as DNA: TGCAGTGCCGCCTCAGGGTCGCTAACTGAAGCTTTCTTT. It specifies CSAASGSLTEAFF.

This clonotype was detected a few times. The chain has TRBV29-1 and TRBJ1-1, with TRBD1 identical over 10 bases. The CDR3 runs 13 residues. The germline V gene encodes CDR1 SQVTM and CDR2 ANQGSEA. Trimming cost V 4 bases and J 4 bases; bases outside gene matches: 3. The CDR3 loop reads CSVGTGGTTEAFF. DNA of the CDR3: TGCAGCGTTGGGACAGGGGGGACCACTGAAGCTTTCTTT.

The chain has TRBV20-1 and TRBJ2-2, with TRBD2 identical over 9 bases. This CDR3 is built from 17 residues. Germline loops: CDR1 DFQATT, CDR2 SNEGSKA (reference sequence). The trim removed 0 bases at V and 3 bases at J, leaving 8 bases unmatched. Written as DNA, the CDR3 is TGCAGTGCTAGAGACTTGGGACTAGCCCGTGACACCGGGGAGCTGTTTTTT. As protein: CSARDLGLARDTGELFF.

This chain uses TRBV29-1 with TRBJ2-3; weak D call: TRBD2 (5 bases). The germline V gene encodes CDR1 SQVTM and CDR2 ANQGSEA. The CDR3 is 13 amino acids. V lost 2 bases and J lost 2, with 8 bases in between. CDR3 amino acids: CSVESGLTDTQYF. Written as DNA, the CDR3 is TGCAGCGTTGAATCAGGACTCACAGATACGCAGTATTTT.

The genes are TRBV20-1 and TRBJ2-1, with 9 bases identical to TRBD2. TRBJ2-7 explains the end of the DNA better; the J call may be wrong. The germline V gene has CDR1 DFQATT and CDR2 SNEGSKA (reference sequence). This CDR3 spans 15 amino acids. The CDR3 sequence: CSAPLAGWSYNEQYF. CDR3 bases: TGCAGTGCTCCTCTAGCGGGATGGTCCTACAATGAGCAGTACTTC.

This clonotype has a handful of counts. The J gene is TRBJ2-6, the V gene TRBV7-2; tentatively, D is TRBD1 (5 bases). V was clipped by 2 bases and J by 3 bases, with 11 bases between them. CDR3 length: 16 residues. Per the germline V gene, CDR1 is SGHTA and CDR2 is FQGNSA. CDR3 nucleotides: TGTGCCAGCAGCTTAACGGACAACTATGGGGCCAACGTCCTGACTTTC. Protein product: CASSLTDNYGANVLTF.

V gene TRBV11-1 combines with J gene TRBJ2-7; D gene uncertain. V was shortened by 1 base and J by 3 bases, with 16 bases between the two germline ends. The CDR3 is 16 amino acids. Germline CDR1 SGHAT, CDR2 FQDESV (reference sequence). CDR3 coding DNA: TGTGCCAGCAGCTTAGGCCCCCCACAGAATCACTACGAGCAGTACTTC. It encodes CASSLGPPQNHYEQYF.

This rearrangement joins TRBV4-2 to TRBJ2-7; 8 positions agree with TRBD2. This CDR3 is built from 16 residues. With V trimmed by 3 bases and J by 3 bases, 10 bases remained unmatched. Germline V gene sequence: CDR1 LGHNA, CDR2 YNFKEQ. The CDR3 coding sequence is TGTGCCAGCAGCCAGGATCTAGCGGGTTACCGCTACGAGCAGTACTTC. Translation: CASSQDLAGYRYEQYF.

V usage is TRBV7-2 and J usage is TRBJ2-1, with 10 positions matching TRBD2. The CDR3 extends over 17 amino acids. After removal of 0 bases from V and 2 bases from J, the junction contained 4 bases not matched to a gene. CDR1 and CDR2 from the germline V gene are SGHTA and FQGNSA. The DNA of the CDR3 is TGTGCCAGCAGCTTAGCGCCGGGACTAGCGACCTACAATGAGCAGTTCTTC. Protein: CASSLAPGLATYNEQFF.

With respect to this clonotype: A much larger clone sits a single nucleotide away, making a read error possible. No conserved phenylalanine or tryptophan ends this CDR3, so it is likely a read error. The chain joins TRBV6-4 to TRBJ2-2, with D possibly matching TRBD2 (5 bases). Per the germline V gene, CDR1 is MRHNA and CDR2 is SNTAGT. The CDR3 extends over 15 amino acids. Trimming removed 2 bases at V and 1 base at J, with 8 bases between. The CDR3 sequence: CASSDTSGNTGELFC. In nucleotides, the CDR3 is TGTGCCAGCAGTGACACAAGCGGGAACACCGGGGAGCTGTTTTGT.

In its sample, this clonotype was seen a few times. J is TRBJ2-7 and V is TRBV29-1; 7 nucleotides line up with TRBD1. The CDR3 runs 15 residues. Per germline, CDR1 SQVTM and CDR2 ANQGSEA. V lost 5 bases to trimming and J lost 0 bases; unmatched junction nucleotides: 10. The CDR3 loop reads CSVLKLQGSSYEQYF. CDR3 sequence (DNA): TGCAGCGTTCTAAAACTACAGGGGAGCTCCTACGAGCAGTACTTC.

The gene calls are TRBV6-1 and TRBJ2-1; D is uncertain. V gave up 5 bases and J gave up 2 bases, with 10 bases separating them. CDR3 length equals 14 residues. Germline CDR1 MNHNS, CDR2 SASEGT. The chain's CDR3 is CASSLRGPYNEQFF. Written as DNA, the CDR3 is TGTGCCAGCAGTCTTCGTGGACCCTACAATGAGCAGTTCTTC.

V usage is TRBV10-3 and J usage is TRBJ1-4, with 12 bases matching TRBD1. The germline CDR1 and CDR2 sequences are ENHRY and SYGVKD. The V segment lost 2 bases and the J segment 15 bases; nucleotides outside the gene matches: 7. The CDR3 runs to 14 residues. CDR3 bases: TGTGCCATCAGTGAGGGGGGACAGGGGGCGCCGATGTTTTTT. It is translated as CAISEGGQGAPMFF.

The chain has TRBV20-1 and TRBJ1-5, with a tentative D call TRBD1 (5 bases). The CDR3 extends over 13 amino acids. V was pared by 3 bases and J by 3 bases, with 9 bases between. Germline CDR1 and CDR2: DFQATT and SNEGSKA (reference sequence). CDR3 DNA sequence: TGCAGTGCTAGGGGGCGGGCCAATCAGCCCCAGCATTTT. Its translation: CSARGRANQPQHF.

The chain links TRBV2 to TRBJ2-3; 9 bases match TRBD2. Germline CDR1 reads SNHLY; CDR2 reads FYNNEI. With V trimmed by 8 bases and J by 2 bases, 11 bases remained unmatched. The CDR3 totals 16 residues. CDR3: CASAEGLAYNTDTQYF. DNA of the CDR3: TGTGCCAGCGCCGAGGGACTAGCTTATAACACAGATACGCAGTATTTT.

The chain joins TRBV20-1 to TRBJ2-5, with 8 bases identical to TRBD2. The CDR3 contains 22 residues. The V and J ends lost 1 base and 4 bases, in that order; junction bases with no gene match: 29. Germline V gives CDR1 DFQATT, CDR2 SNEGSKA (reference sequence). CDR3 in DNA: TGCAGTGCTAGAGGGGATCGAGTGGTTTTGGACTCCGGGACTAGGTTTGGAGAGACCCAGTACTTC. Translated: CSARGDRVVLDSGTRFGETQYF.

This clonotype has a handful of counts. The V gene is TRBV25-1, the J gene TRBJ2-4, with D maybe TRBD1 (6 bases). TRBJ2-7 explains the end of the DNA better; the J call may be wrong. Germline CDR1 is MGHDK and CDR2 is SYGVNS. This CDR3 has 11 amino acids. The CDR3 bases are TGTGCCTCAGGGGAGCCCTACGAGCAGTACTTC. Translated, it gives CASGEPYEQYF.